One and the same sample provided the 13 T cell receptor beta chains below, sequenced in a study of PD-L1 blockade in urothelial cancer. The time point denotes: pretreatment peripheral blood. Sequencing was performed with immunoSEQ multiplex PCR; in TCRdb, only in-frame clones are kept and a portion is missing. Here the sample spans 98,000 or so clones, around 89% being singletons. The input for sequencing was PBMCs, taken around atezolizumab (anti-PD-L1) treatment. These receptors all come from a man aged 55 to 69 with urothelial cancer.

This chain links TRBV6-5 with TRBJ2-1; TRBD2 agrees at 8 bases. Trimming removed 0 bases from V and 8 bases from J; junction bases left unmatched: 9. Germline CDR1 MNHEY, CDR2 SVGAGI. The CDR3 has 16 residues. The CDR3 protein is CASSYSGTSQMHEQFF. CDR3 nucleotides: TGTGCCAGCAGTTACTCCGGGACTAGTCAGATGCATGAGCAGTTCTTC.

The chain employs TRBV10-2 and TRBJ2-3, with 9 bases fitting TRBD2. Germline V gene sequence: CDR1 WSHSY, CDR2 SAAADI. V shed 11 bases and J 2 bases; nucleotides not matched to a gene: 5. The CDR3 contains 13 residues. The CDR3 DNA sequence: TGCGCCGTCCGACTAGCGGTCACAGATACGCAGTATTTT. Encoded protein: CAVRLAVTDTQYF.

With respect to this clone: The germline gene is not matched at one end of the junction; a read error may be the cause. The chain recombines TRBV20-1 with TRBJ2-7; TRBD1 aligns across 8 bases. Germline values: CDR1 DFQATT, CDR2 SNEGSKA (reference sequence). CDR3 length equals 10 residues. CDR3 protein: CSARRDRIFF. The CDR3 nucleotides are TGCAGTGCTAGGAGGGACAGGATCTTCTTC.

The chain employs TRBV6-1 and TRBJ2-5; D gene ambiguous. Germline lookup yields CDR1 MNHNS and CDR2 SASEGT. The CDR3 loop spans 13 amino acids. Trimming removed 8 bases from V and 1 base from J, with 11 bases in between. For the CDR3, the DNA is TGTGCCAGCGCCTTTGGGCCCCAAGAGACCCAGTACTTC. Encoded protein: CASAFGPQETQYF.

Only a few counts were recorded for this clone. The V and J genes are TRBV7-6 and TRBJ1-6, with 8 bases fitting TRBD1. The V gene end was trimmed by 2 bases and the J gene end by 8 bases; junction bases not matched to a gene: 5. The germline CDR1 and CDR2 sequences are SGHVS and FNYEAQ. CDR3 length: 15 amino acids. The CDR3 sequence: CASSLQGATDSPLHF. In DNA form, the CDR3 reads TGTGCCAGCAGCTTACAGGGGGCGACGGATTCACCCCTCCACTTT.

V usage is TRBV4-3 and J usage is TRBJ2-4; D possibly corresponds to TRBD1 (5 bases). The V end lost 1 base, the J end lost 1 base, and 11 bases lay between the germline ends. Germline V gives CDR1 LGHNA, CDR2 YSLEER. The CDR3 covers 16 residues. The CDR3 region is CASSQGRVRAKNIQYF. CDR3 DNA sequence: TGCGCCAGCAGCCAAGGCAGGGTTCGGGCCAAAAACATTCAGTACTTC.

The J gene is TRBJ2-5, the V gene TRBV6-1; perhaps TRBD1 as D (5 bases). CDR3 length: 13 residues. The germline V and J ends were trimmed by 3 bases and 4 bases, with 9 bases remaining between them. Germline V gives CDR1 MNHNS, CDR2 SASEGT. CDR3 in amino acids: CASSDRVRETQYF. As DNA, the CDR3 is TGTGCCAGCAGTGACAGGGTTCGAGAGACCCAGTACTTC.

The CDR3 DNA follows: TGTGCCAGCAGCCGGACTAGCGCGTCCTACAATGAGCAGTTCTTC. It translates to CASSRTSASYNEQFF. The chain joins TRBV7-3 to TRBJ2-1; 9 bases line up with TRBD2. V gave up 5 bases and J gave up 1 base; unmatched junction bases: 3. The CDR3 contains 15 residues. From germline, CDR1 is SGHTA and CDR2 FQGTGA.

The J gene is TRBJ2-5, the V gene TRBV27; 10 bases agree with TRBD1. The germline CDR1 and CDR2 sequences are MNHEY and SMNVEV (reference sequence). The trim removed 6 bases at V and 4 bases at J, leaving 8 bases unmatched. This CDR3 has 15 amino acids. The CDR3 bases are TGTGCCAGCAGCAGACGGGACAGGGGAATAGAGACCCAGTACTTC. This gives the protein CASSRRDRGIETQYF.

The CDR3 bases are TGTGCCAGCAGTGAAGTGGCGGACCAGGGGAATGAGCAGTTCTTC. This translates into CASSEVADQGNEQFF. The chain is built from TRBV6-1 and TRBJ2-1; possible D gene TRBD1, 6 bases. This CDR3 comprises 15 residues. The germline V and J ends were trimmed by 1 base and 7 bases, with 14 bases remaining between them. Germline CDR1 and CDR2: MNHNS and SASEGT.

CDR3 bases: TGCGCCAGCAGCCAAGATTTTCGGGGGCAAGAGACCCAGTACTTC. It codes for CASSQDFRGQETQYF. The rearrangement links TRBV4-3 to TRBJ2-5; the D gene is possibly TRBD2 (6 bases). Per the germline V gene, CDR1 is LGHNA and CDR2 is YSLEER. V lost 0 bases and J lost 2, with 10 bases in between. This CDR3 is built from 15 residues.

V usage is TRBV5-6 and J usage is TRBJ1-2; TRBD1 aligns across 7 bases. The V segment lost 4 bases and the J segment 8 bases; nucleotides outside the gene matches: 11. The CDR3 is made up of 14 amino acids. CDR1 is SGHDT, CDR2 YYEEEE, per germline. The CDR3 loop is CASSPLTGSRGYTF. DNA for the CDR3: TGTGCCAGCAGCCCCTTGACAGGGTCTAGGGGCTACACCTTC.

The V and J genes are TRBV4-2 and TRBJ2-6; TRBD1 agrees at 12 bases. After removal of 4 bases from V and 2 bases from J, the junction contained 3 bases not matched to a gene. Germline CDR1 LGHNA, CDR2 YNFKEQ. The CDR3 length is 17 residues. The DNA of the CDR3 is TGTGCCAGCAGCCCTGGGACAGGGGGCACTGGGGCCAACGTCCTGACTTTC. Protein sequence: CASSPGTGGTGANVLTF.